This passage covers 28 T cell receptor beta chains from one sample sequenced in a study of cytomegalovirus exposure and HLA in healthy donors. Vbeta (60) and Jbeta (13) primers were used in the PCR. Repertoires were generated with immunoSEQ multiplex PCR, while TCRdb's copy carries only in-frame clones and drops some. The sample records about 140,000 clones, more than 75% being singletons. Material: PBMCs. Receptor source: a man aged 50 or older in good health and CMV-seronegative.

The V call is TRBV11-3, the J call TRBJ2-1, with D maybe TRBD1 (5 bases). The V and J ends lost 1 base and 5 bases respectively, with 9 bases between them. This CDR3 has 14 residues. The V gene's germline CDR1 is SGHNT and CDR2 YENEEA. The CDR3 sequence is CASSLGRANNEQFF. In DNA, the CDR3 is TGTGCCAGCAGCTTAGGCAGGGCCAACAATGAGCAGTTCTTC.

The chain has TRBV7-3 and TRBJ1-1, with TRBD1 as a possible D gene (5 bases). Germline-derived CDR1 and CDR2 are SGHTA and FQGTGA. Trimming cost V 5 bases and J 5 bases, with 12 bases left between them. This CDR3 contains 13 residues. CDR3 in DNA: TGTGCCAGCAGCCGCCTCGGGGGAACTGAAGCTTTCTTT. Its translation is CASSRLGGTEAFF.

V and J are TRBV6-4 and TRBJ2-2; 11 positions agree with TRBD1. Germline-derived CDR1 and CDR2 are MRHNA and SNTAGT. The CDR3 contains 15 residues. J lost 4 bases, V lost 6 bases, and 4 bases had no gene match. CDR3 in DNA: TGTGCCAGCAGAGGGACAGGGGGTCGCACCGGGGAGCTGTTTTTT. Protein sequence: CASRGTGGRTGELFF.

Only a few counts were recorded for this clone. The CDR3 sequence: CSVMTGAEWEQYF. The CDR3 nucleotides read TGCAGCGTCATGACAGGGGCGGAGTGGGAGCAGTACTTC. The chain uses TRBV29-1 and TRBJ2-7; TRBD1 matches 8 bases. The CDR3 is made up of 13 amino acids. Germline V gives CDR1 SQVTM, CDR2 ANQGSEA. V lost 6 bases and J lost 7; bases outside the gene matches: 11.

The chain joins TRBV5-1 to TRBJ1-2, with 9 bases lining up with TRBD1. Germline lookup yields CDR1 SGHRS and CDR2 YFSETQ. The CDR3 extends over 15 amino acids. Trimming at V came to 6 bases and at J to 4 bases, leaving 10 bases not matched to a gene. CDR3 in amino acids: CASTSIPGQGYGYTF. The CDR3 DNA sequence: TGCGCCAGCACCTCAATACCGGGACAGGGCTATGGCTACACCTTC.

In the case of this clone: Mismatch with germline at one junction end may stem from a read error. The CDR3 loop is CASSLWASGGGYGQYF. In DNA form, the CDR3 reads TGTGCCAGCAGCTTATGGGCCAGCGGGGGGGGCTACGGGCAGTACTTC. The genes are TRBV7-2 and TRBJ2-7, with TRBD2 identical over 10 bases. The V gene's germline CDR1 is SGHTA and CDR2 FQGNSA. CDR3 length: 16 amino acids.

The rearrangement joins TRBV27 to TRBJ2-7; 8 nucleotides match TRBD1. Germline CDR1 reads MNHEY; CDR2 reads SMNVEV (reference sequence). The V gene end was trimmed by 1 base and the J gene end by 2 bases; junction bases not matched to a gene: 13. The CDR3 covers 18 residues. As DNA, the CDR3 is TGTGCCAGCAGTTTATACCCCGGGGGACAGGCCACAGCCTACGAGCAGTACTTC. This encodes CASSLYPGGQATAYEQYF.

This sequence joins TRBV19 and TRBJ2-7; TRBD2 matches 10 bases. V shed 1 base, J shed 1 base, and the junction held 4 bases outside the gene matches. The length of the CDR3 is 16 residues. CDR1 and CDR2 (germline): LNHDA, SQIVND (reference sequence). The CDR3, as DNA: TGTGCCAGTAGTATAGGCCTAGCGGGGGTATCCTACGAGCAGTACTTC. Its translation is CASSIGLAGVSYEQYF.

The V call is TRBV28, the J call TRBJ1-1, with D perhaps TRBD1 (6 bases). V was trimmed by 2 bases and J by 3 bases, leaving 7 bases between them. CDR1 is MDHEN and CDR2 is SYDVKM in the germline V gene. The CDR3 consists of 13 residues. CDR3 protein: CASSLRTDTEAFF. For the CDR3, the DNA is TGTGCCAGCAGTTTAAGGACAGACACTGAAGCTTTCTTT.

The CDR3 region is CASSYSGEKLFF. The DNA of the CDR3 is TGTGCCAGCAGTTACTCCGGTGAAAAACTGTTTTTT. The genes are TRBV6-6 and TRBJ1-4; D unclear. Germline V gene sequence: CDR1 MNHNY, CDR2 SVGAGI (reference sequence). Between the trimmed V and J ends, which lost 0 bases and 7 bases, there was a span of 3 bases. CDR3 length equals 12 residues.

The rearrangement uses TRBV27 and TRBJ2-7, with 8 positions matching TRBD2. Trimming removed 5 bases from V and 6 bases from J; junction bases left unmatched: 6. The CDR3 spans 13 residues. The germline gives CDR1 MNHEY, CDR2 SMNVEV (reference sequence). The CDR3 region is CASSRAGGSEQYF. The CDR3 region has the DNA TGTGCCAGCAGTCGGGCGGGAGGTTCCGAGCAGTACTTC.

The chain is built from TRBV15 and TRBJ2-2; the D gene is possibly TRBD2 (5 bases). Germline values: CDR1 LNHNV, CDR2 YYDKDF (reference sequence). Trimming stripped 1 base from V and 2 bases from J, with 8 bases between. The CDR3 runs to 15 residues. CDR3 bases: TGTGCCACCAGCAGAGCCCGGACTAACACCGGGGAGCTGTTTTTT. It codes for CATSRARTNTGELFF. Supplemented by reference TRBV15 and TRBJ2-2, the full variable domain reads DAMVIQNPRYQVTQFGKPVTLSCSQTLNHNVMYWYQQKSSQAPKLLFHYYDKDFNNEADTPDNFQSRRPNTSFCFLDIRSPGLGDTAMYLCATSRARTNTGELFFGEGSRLTVL.

The V gene is TRBV5-6, the J gene TRBJ2-5; the match to TRBD1 covers 9 bases. The CDR3 has 18 residues. After removal of 4 bases from V and 3 bases from J, the junction contained 16 bases not matched to a gene. The germline V gene encodes CDR1 SGHDT and CDR2 YYEEEE. CDR3 region: CASSGAGWGQGAEETQYF. CDR3 nucleotide sequence: TGTGCCAGCAGCGGGGCGGGTTGGGGACAGGGTGCGGAAGAGACCCAGTACTTC.

This chain links TRBV6-6 with TRBJ2-3, with D possibly TRBD2 on 6 matching bases. The CDR3 spans 13 residues. V lost 7 bases and J 8 bases, leaving 16 bases between the germline ends. CDR1 is MNHNY, CDR2 SVGAGI, per germline (reference sequence). The CDR3 bases are TGTGCCAGCATTCCGGGGTCCGGGGGTACGCAGTATTTT. Translating gives CASIPGSGGTQYF.

The rearrangement uses TRBV7-9 and TRBJ1-1; TRBD1 matches 8 bases. Germline assignment: CDR1 SEHNR and CDR2 FQNEAQ (reference sequence). Trimming cost V 3 bases and J 7 bases; bases outside gene matches: 1. The length of the CDR3 is 12 residues. This chain's CDR3 is CASSFDRGEAFF. The CDR3, as DNA: TGTGCCAGCAGCTTCGACAGGGGTGAAGCTTTCTTT.

The chain couples TRBV6-5 to TRBJ2-2; no reliable D call. The CDR3 is made up of 13 amino acids. Germline-derived CDR1 and CDR2 are MNHEY and SVGAGI. Trimming cost V 2 bases and J 6 bases, with 7 bases left between them. Here the CDR3 reads CASSYNPAGELFF. The DNA of the CDR3 is TGTGCCAGCAGTTACAATCCTGCCGGGGAGCTGTTTTTT.

This clone turned up a few times. This chain's CDR3 is CASSMQRGSSYNEQFF. Written as DNA, the CDR3 is TGCGCCAGCAGCATGCAGCGGGGGAGCTCCTACAATGAGCAGTTCTTC. The V call is TRBV4-1, the J call TRBJ2-1; 8 bases align to TRBD2. Germline CDR1 is MGHRA and CDR2 is YSYEKL. Trimming took 5 bases from V and 0 from J; bases not matched to a gene: 6. The CDR3 covers 16 residues.

J is TRBJ2-5 and V is TRBV6-5, with TRBD2 matching over 11 bases. TRBJ2-7 matches the DNA end more closely, so the J call is doubtful. CDR3 length equals 15 residues. CDR1 and CDR2 (germline): MNHEY, SVGAGI. The CDR3 reads CASSYSLAGVNEQYF. The DNA of the CDR3 is TGTGCCAGCAGTTACTCACTAGCGGGAGTCAACGAGCAGTACTTC.

The V and J genes are TRBV2 and TRBJ2-2; 9 bases are a match to TRBD2. The CDR3 runs to 17 residues. Germline V gene lookup returns CDR1 SNHLY and CDR2 FYNNEI. The trim removed 0 bases at V and 6 bases at J, leaving 8 bases unmatched. The CDR3 loop is CASSEAHSGSHAGELFF. Here the CDR3 DNA reads TGTGCCAGCAGTGAAGCGCATAGCGGGAGTCATGCCGGGGAGCTGTTTTTT.

The chain links TRBV25-1 to TRBJ2-7, with 10 bases that match TRBD1. Trimming took 1 base from V and 0 from J; bases not matched to a gene: 3. Germline V gene lookup returns CDR1 MGHDK and CDR2 SYGVNS. The CDR3 sequence is 16 residues long. DNA for the CDR3: TGTGCCAGCAGTGAATTTGGGACAGGGGCCTCCTACGAGCAGTACTTC. Residues: CASSEFGTGASYEQYF.

CDR3 sequence: CASSPRRQGSNEKLFF. Here the CDR3 DNA reads TGTGCCAGCAGCCCACGAAGACAGGGGTCTAATGAAAAACTGTTTTTT. The chain recombines TRBV11-2 with TRBJ1-4; 8 positions match TRBD1. Germline CDR1 SGHAT, CDR2 FQNNGV. Trimming cost V 5 bases and J 3 bases; bases outside gene matches: 8. This CDR3 is built from 16 residues. The full variable domain, in which reference TRBV11-2 and TRBJ1-4 provide the parts outside the CDR3, is EAGVAQSPRYKIIEKRQSVAFWCNPISGHATLYWYQQILGQGPKLLIQFQNNGVVDDSQLPKDRFSAERLKGVDSTLKIQPAKLEDSAVYLCASSPRRQGSNEKLFFGSGTQLSVL.

The V and J genes are TRBV5-1 and TRBJ1-3; 7 nucleotides line up with TRBD1. Trimming cost V 3 bases and J 4 bases; bases outside gene matches: 13. Germline CDR1 is SGHRS and CDR2 is YFSETQ. CDR3 length: 17 residues. Here the CDR3 reads CASSSLSSGGGGNTIYF. CDR3 DNA: TGCGCCAGCAGCTCATTGAGTTCAGGGGGAGGAGGAAACACCATATATTTT.

The genes are TRBV7-9 and TRBJ2-2; 9 nucleotides match TRBD1. This CDR3 region has 17 residues. With V trimmed by 2 bases and J by 5 bases, 9 bases remained unmatched. Germline V gene data show CDR1 as SEHNR and CDR2 as FQNEAQ (reference sequence). The CDR3 coding sequence is TGTGCCAGCAGCTTAAACTGGGGACAGGGAGTAACCGGGGAGCTGTTTTTT. Translated: CASSLNWGQGVTGELFF.

The chain carries TRBV6-6 and TRBJ2-2, with TRBD2 matching over 13 bases. From germline, CDR1 is MNHNY and CDR2 SVGAGI (reference sequence). J was trimmed by 3 bases and V by 5 bases; bases with no gene match: 3. CDR3 length: 16 amino acids. CDR3 sequence: CASSAGLAGDTGELFF. In DNA, the CDR3 is TGTGCCAGCAGTGCTGGACTAGCGGGGGACACCGGGGAGCTGTTTTTT.

This clone was seen only a few times. The chain couples TRBV25-1 to TRBJ1-6, with 7 positions matching TRBD1. The CDR3 consists of 14 residues. Per the germline V gene, CDR1 is MGHDK and CDR2 is SYGVNS. The V gene end was trimmed by 8 bases and the J gene end by 7 bases; junction bases not matched to a gene: 8. The CDR3 DNA reads as TGTGCCAGCCACACAGGGGTGGGGAATTCACCCCTCCACTTT. This encodes CASHTGVGNSPLHF.

The V and J genes are TRBV7-9 and TRBJ2-6; D is undetermined. Trimming removed 2 bases from V and 0 bases from J, with 8 bases in between. Looked up from germline, CDR1 is SEHNR and CDR2 is FQNEAQ (reference sequence). CDR3 length: 16 amino acids. The CDR3 DNA follows: TGTGCCAGCAGCTTAAGTCAGAACTCTGGGGCCAACGTCCTGACTTTC. Translated, it gives CASSLSQNSGANVLTF.

The chain recombines TRBV15 with TRBJ2-4; D unclear. Deletions cut 3 bases from V and 10 bases from J, with 16 bases between. Germline V CDR1 and CDR2: LNHNV, YYDKDF (reference sequence). The CDR3 is 14 residues long. The DNA of the CDR3 is TGTGCCACCAGCAGGGGTGGGCAGGTCCTTATTCAGTACTTC. It is translated as CATSRGGQVLIQYF.

Concerning this clone itself: The germline gene is not matched at one end of the junction; a read error may be the cause. The chain carries TRBV5-4 and TRBJ1-2; a possible D gene is TRBD1 (6 bases). CDR1 is SGHNT, CDR2 YYREEE, per germline (reference sequence). The length of the CDR3 is 13 residues. The CDR3 DNA sequence: TGTGCCAGCAGTCTCGACAGGTCAGGCGGCTACGCCTTC. As protein: CASSLDRSGGYAF.